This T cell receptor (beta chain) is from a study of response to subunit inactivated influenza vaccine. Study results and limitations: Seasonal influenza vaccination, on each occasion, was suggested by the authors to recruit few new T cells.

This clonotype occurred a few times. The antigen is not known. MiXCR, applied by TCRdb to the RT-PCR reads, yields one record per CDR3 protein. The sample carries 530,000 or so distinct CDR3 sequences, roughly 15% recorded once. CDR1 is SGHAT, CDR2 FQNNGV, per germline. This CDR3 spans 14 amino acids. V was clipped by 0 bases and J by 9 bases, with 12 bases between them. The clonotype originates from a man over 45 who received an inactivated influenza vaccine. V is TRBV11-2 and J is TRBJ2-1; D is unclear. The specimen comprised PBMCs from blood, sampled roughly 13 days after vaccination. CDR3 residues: CASSLERNRAEQFF. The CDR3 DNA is TGTGCCAGCAGCTTAGAAAGGAACCGCGCTGAGCAGTTCTTC.